These 5 T cell receptor beta chains originate from one sample sequenced in a study of blood T cell repertoires in COVID-19. The table came from immunoSEQ multiplex PCR; TCRdb's copy has only in-frame clones and leaves some out. This repertoire shows 150,000 to 190,000 clones, around 80% found once; its top ten account for 0.45% to 0.6%. Sequenced: peripheral blood. The receptors were sampled from a man aged 60-69 years with acute or convalescent COVID-19.

The chain employs TRBV3-1 (or the pseudogene TRBV3-2) and TRBJ2-5; 8 nucleotides align to TRBD2. The CDR3 is made up of 15 amino acids. Germline lookup yields CDR1 LGHDT and CDR2 YNNKEL (reference sequence). The V gene end was trimmed by 4 bases and the J gene end by 5 bases; junction bases not matched to a gene: 9. The CDR3 DNA sequence: TGTGCCAGCAGCCCCGGGTCGGGGGGGCAGGAGACCCAGTACTTC. This codes for CASSPGSGGQETQYF.

The genes are TRBV19 and TRBJ2-3; maybe TRBD1 (6 bases). Germline lookup yields CDR1 LNHDA and CDR2 SQIVND (reference sequence). The V gene lost 0 bases and the J gene lost 1 base, with 11 bases spanning the gap. The CDR3 has 16 amino acids. The CDR3 coding sequence is TGTGCCAGTAGTATAGATCAGGGGAAGGGCACAGATACGCAGTATTTT. Translated: CASSIDQGKGTDTQYF.

This clone was seen a handful of times. This chain links TRBV10-3 with TRBJ1-2; possible D gene TRBD1, 5 bases. V lost 2 bases and J 2 bases, leaving 12 bases between the germline ends. The CDR3 covers 15 residues. Germline values: CDR1 ENHRY, CDR2 SYGVKD. The CDR3 bases are TGTGCCATCAGTGAGAACAACAGACAGAACTATGGCTACACCTTC. Its protein is CAISENNRQNYGYTF.

This clone occurred a few times. This chain joins TRBV4-1 and TRBJ2-2; 9 bases are shared with TRBD1. V lost 4 bases to trimming and J lost 3 bases; unmatched junction nucleotides: 0. CDR1 is MGHRA and CDR2 is YSYEKL in the germline V gene. This CDR3 is built from 14 residues. DNA for the CDR3: TGCGCCAGCAGCCGGGACAGGGACACCGGGGAGCTGTTTTTT. Translated, it gives CASSRDRDTGELFF.

CDR3 amino acids: CATSKARTSGRKGDPDTQYF. CDR3 bases: TGTGCCACCAGCAAAGCTCGGACTAGCGGCAGAAAGGGTGATCCAGATACGCAGTATTTT. The chain is built from TRBV15 and TRBJ2-3; 10 nucleotides match TRBD2. Germline lookup yields CDR1 LNHNV and CDR2 YYDKDF (reference sequence). The CDR3 covers 20 residues. V lost 4 bases and J lost 4; bases outside the gene matches: 20.